This passage covers 15 T cell receptor beta chains from one sample sequenced in a study of patients and donors after allogeneic stem cell transplantation. TCRdb redid the calling of the RT-PCR reads with MiXCR, one entry per CDR3 protein. This table holds about 110,000 distinct CDR3 sequences, 35% to 45% found once. Sequenced material: blood, either unsorted or a sorted T cell fraction (not recorded which). The source of these receptors is a human donor who was either an allogeneic HSCT recipient or a stem cell or donor lymphocyte infusion donor (not recorded which). It is not recorded whose cells these are; they may come from a transplant donor.

The J gene is TRBJ2-1, the V gene TRBV4-3; 8 bases line up with TRBD2. CDR1 is LGHNA and CDR2 is YSLEER in the germline V gene. The ends lost 1 base at V and 4 bases at J; junction bases unmatched: 6. CDR3 length: 16 residues. CDR3 sequence (DNA): TGCGCCAGCAGCCAAGGAGTCAGCGGGAGTTACAATGAGCAGTTCTTC. Translated: CASSQGVSGSYNEQFF.

This clonotype turned up a few times. The J gene is TRBJ2-1, the V gene TRBV11-2, with D perhaps TRBD2 (6 bases). The V gene's germline CDR1 is SGHAT and CDR2 FQNNGV. Trimming removed 5 bases from V and 0 bases from J, with 26 bases in between. The CDR3 covers 20 residues. The CDR3 DNA follows: TGTGCCAGCAGCACAACCATGATAGGAGGGACCGAGAGCTCCTACAATGAGCAGTTCTTC. It translates to CASSTTMIGGTESSYNEQFF.

This clonotype was seen only a few times. The chain combines TRBV7-6 with TRBJ1-5, with 8 bases matching TRBD1. Germline V lookup: CDR1 SGHVS, CDR2 FNYEAQ. CDR3 length equals 13 residues. The ends lost 4 bases at V and 9 bases at J; junction bases unmatched: 5. The CDR3, as DNA: TGTGCCAGCAGCTCTGGACAGGGACGGCCCCAGCATTTT. The encoded protein is CASSSGQGRPQHF.

The chain couples TRBV12-3 or TRBV12-4 to TRBJ2-7, with TRBD1 matching 7 bases. The CDR3 totals 15 residues. Trimming cost V 5 bases and J 1 base; bases outside gene matches: 8. The CDR3 spells CASSLSRTGSYEQYF. In DNA, the CDR3 is TGTGCCAGCAGTCTTTCCCGGACAGGATCCTACGAGCAGTACTTC.

This clonotype was counted only a few times. V usage is TRBV29-1 and J usage is TRBJ2-1; 8 nucleotides line up with TRBD2. The CDR3 covers 13 residues. The V segment lost 7 bases and the J segment 6 bases; nucleotides outside the gene matches: 8. The germline CDR1 and CDR2 sequences are SQVTM and ANQGSEA. The CDR3 DNA is TGCAGCGCCGGGAGGGCCCTCGGCAATGAGCAGTTCTTC. This sequence encodes CSAGRALGNEQFF.

This chain connects TRBV14 to TRBJ2-7; D might be TRBD1 (6 bases). Germline V gene lookup returns CDR1 SGHDN and CDR2 FVKESK. V gave up 1 base and J gave up 3 bases, with 13 bases separating them. CDR3 length: 15 residues. This CDR3 is CASSQVGGHFYEQYF. The CDR3, as DNA: TGTGCCAGCAGCCAAGTAGGGGGACATTTCTACGAGCAGTACTTC.

The rearrangement links TRBV28 to TRBJ2-1; no firm D call. Trimming left V 4 bases short and J 3 bases short, with 16 bases between. The V gene's germline CDR1 is MDHEN and CDR2 SYDVKM. The CDR3 length is 16 residues. CDR3 nucleotide sequence: TGTGCCAGCAGTTCCCGGGCCCCCCGCATCTACAATGAGCAGTTCTTC. The encoded protein is CASSSRAPRIYNEQFF.

This clonotype was recorded a few times. The chain is built from TRBV12-3 or TRBV12-4 and TRBJ1-2, with D hard to call. Trimming took off 3 bases at V and 4 bases at J, with 12 bases between the two ends. This CDR3 is built from 14 residues. The CDR3, as DNA: TGTGCCAGCAGTTTCACGTCGCAACCCTATGGCTACACCTTC. Residues: CASSFTSQPYGYTF.

V usage is TRBV5-1 and J usage is TRBJ1-2; D not resolved. CDR1 and CDR2 (germline): SGHRS, YFSETQ. The V end lost 4 bases, the J end lost 0 bases, and 4 bases lay between the germline ends. This CDR3 is 12 amino acids long. This CDR3 is CASSHSNYGYTF. The CDR3 DNA follows: TGCGCCAGCAGCCATTCTAACTATGGCTACACCTTC. The full variable domain, rest sourced from reference TRBV5-1 and TRBJ1-2, is KAGVTQTPRYLIKTRGQQVTLSCSPISGHRSVSWYQQTPGQGLQFLFEYFSETQRNKGNFPGRFSGRQFSNSRSEMNVSTLELGDSALYLCASSHSNYGYTFGSGTRLTVV.

The CDR3 protein is CASTAGWGGETQYF. The CDR3, as DNA: TGTGCCAGCACCGCAGGCTGGGGAGGGGAGACCCAGTACTTC. The genes are TRBV12-3 or TRBV12-4 and TRBJ2-5, with TRBD2 identical over 7 bases. CDR3 length equals 14 residues. V was pared by 7 bases and J by 5 bases, with 10 bases of the junction left unmatched.

This clonotype was seen a handful of times. The chain uses TRBV7-2 and TRBJ2-1; D possibly corresponds to TRBD1 (6 bases). Germline CDR1 is SGHTA and CDR2 is FQGNSA. V dropped 0 bases and J dropped 2 bases, with 14 bases sitting between them. CDR3 length equals 17 residues. This chain's CDR3 is CASSLAPGQCPYNEQFF. The CDR3, as DNA: TGTGCCAGCAGCTTAGCGCCCGGACAGTGTCCCTACAATGAGCAGTTCTTC. The whole variable domain, remainder taken from reference TRBV7-2 and TRBJ2-1, is GAGVSQSPSNKVTEKGKDVELRCDPISGHTALYWYRQSLGQGLEFLIYFQGNSAPDKSGLPSDRFSAERTGGSVSTLTIQRTQQEDSAVYLCASSLAPGQCPYNEQFFGPGTRLTVL.

V and J are TRBV9 and TRBJ2-7; D is unresolved. Between the trimmed V and J ends, which lost 0 bases and 0 bases, there was a span of 7 bases. In germline, CDR1 is SGDLS, CDR2 YYNGEE. The CDR3 has 14 residues. The DNA for the CDR3 is TGTGCCAGCAGCGTAGTGGACGGCTCCTACGAGCAGTACTTC. It yields the protein CASSVVDGSYEQYF.

This rearrangement joins TRBV2 to TRBJ1-4; tentative D call: TRBD1 (6 bases). CDR3 size: 15 residues. V lost 4 bases, J lost 7 bases, and 16 bases lay in between. From germline, CDR1 is SNHLY and CDR2 FYNNEI. The CDR3: CASSVDSRAIEKLFF. The CDR3 DNA is TGTGCCAGCAGTGTGGACAGCCGGGCTATTGAAAAACTGTTTTTT.

The chain carries TRBV4-1 and TRBJ2-7, with 10 positions matching TRBD2. Looked up from germline, CDR1 is MGHRA and CDR2 is YSYEKL. Trimming took 3 bases from V and 5 from J; bases not matched to a gene: 7. The CDR3 runs 15 residues. The CDR3 protein is CASSHLGLAADEQYF. The CDR3 DNA sequence: TGCGCCAGCAGCCACCTTGGACTAGCGGCCGACGAGCAGTACTTC.

This clonotype was observed once. This chain connects TRBV2 to TRBJ2-7; a possible D gene is TRBD1 (6 bases). Germline V gene data show CDR1 as SNHLY and CDR2 as FYNNEI. Trimming shortened V by 5 bases and J by 5 bases, and 10 bases separated the two germline ends. This CDR3 is built from 12 residues. CDR3 region: CASSRGGDEQYF. The CDR3 DNA reads TGTGCCAGCAGTAGAGGGGGAGACGAGCAGTACTTC.